This T cell receptor (beta chain) was identified during a study of OX40 agonist ivuxolimab in advanced cancers. Clones were sequenced by immunoSEQ multiplex PCR, and TCRdb holds only the in-frame ones, with some missing. The sample consists of around 72,000 clones, 85% to 90% of them appearing once. The germline V gene encodes CDR1 SGHAT and CDR2 FQDESV (reference sequence). There are 14 residues in the CDR3. V trimming: 5 bases; J trimming: 6 bases; junction bases outside the gene matches: 9. The receptor was derived from an adult with an advanced solid tumor such as melanoma, head and neck, liver or kidney cancer. Sequencing was performed on CD4+ or CD8+ T cells sorted from blood, taken in a trial of the OX40 agonist ivuxolimab. The chain employs TRBV11-1 and TRBJ2-7, with 8 nucleotides matching TRBD1. DNA of the CDR3: TGTGCCAGCAGCCTGATTGACAGGGGATCCGAGCAGTACTTC. It encodes CASSLIDRGSEQYF.